This TCR beta chain was recorded in a study of blood T cell repertoires in COVID-19. At the level of the study: Some COVID-19 samples were acute and others convalescent; all came from the United States, Italy and Spain. The cDNA or gDNA used as material had been derived from T cells, B-cell-depleted T cells, or PBMCs.

This clone was picked up a small number of times. The V and J ends lost 4 bases and 5 bases respectively, with 11 bases between them. The CDR3 totals 13 residues. Germline values: CDR1 MDHEN, CDR2 SYDVKM. Original methodology: Estimation of nucleated cell counts was performed using reference gene primer amplification. Assay used: immunoSEQ multiplex PCR; TCRdb lists only in-frame clones, some missing. The DNA was the basis for D and trimming; V, J and clone size are from that table. This repertoire shows about 98,000 clones, about 80% found once; its top ten account for approximately 20%. Specimen: peripheral blood. This chain uses TRBV28 with TRBJ2-5; D gene ambiguous. The TCR originated in an elderly man with acute or convalescent COVID-19. In nucleotides, the CDR3 is TGTGCCAGCAGTTGGGTTTCGGAGGAGACCCAGTACTTC. Encoded protein: CASSWVSEETQYF.